This T cell receptor beta chain emerged from a study of spatial heterogeneity in lung cancer. This CDR3 comprises 16 residues. The V gene lost 2 bases and the J gene lost 2 bases, with 12 bases spanning the gap. The V gene's germline CDR1 is MNHEY and CDR2 SVGAGI. Specified time point: blood at routine non-recurrence follow-up after resection. TCRdb reanalysed the 5' RACE reads using MiXCR and keeps one entry per CDR3 protein. The sample gives about 94,000 distinct CDR3 sequences, approximately 20% of which show up once; just over 20% is in the top ten. The V and J genes are TRBV6-5 and TRBJ2-2; possible D gene TRBD1, 6 bases. The clonotype originates from a male donor with early-stage non-small cell lung cancer. Specimen: PBMCs, collected at follow-up. The CDR3 loop reads CASSYGQGINTGELFF. The DNA for the CDR3 is TGTGCCAGCAGTTACGGGCAGGGGATAAACACCGGGGAGCTGTTTTTT.